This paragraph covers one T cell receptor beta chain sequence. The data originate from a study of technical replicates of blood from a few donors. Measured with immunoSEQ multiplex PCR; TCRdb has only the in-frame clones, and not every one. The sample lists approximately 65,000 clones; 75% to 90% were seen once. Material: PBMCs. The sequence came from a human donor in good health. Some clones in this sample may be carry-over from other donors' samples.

This CDR3 reads CASSPDWLLLEQYF. As DNA, the CDR3 is TGTGCCAGCAGCCCCGATTGGTTACTACTCGAGCAGTACTTC. The chain is built from TRBV5-5 and TRBJ2-7; D unresolved. The CDR3 runs 14 residues. V was pared by 4 bases and J by 6 bases, with 17 bases between. Germline assignment: CDR1 SGHKS and CDR2 YYEKEE (reference sequence).